This T cell receptor (beta chain) was captured in a study of naive and memory T cell subsets. Study observations and caveats: Naive repertoires, especially CD8, held a few larger clonotypes, possibly memory cells re-expressing CD45RA.

An equimolar mix of two oligonucleotides served as the beta constant-region primer for TRBC1 and TRBC2. The ligated cDNA underwent four PCR rounds using SP2 and nested alpha and beta constant-region primers. MiXCR, run by TCRdb on the UMI-ligation and nested PCR reads, gives a single entry per CDR3 protein. The sample yields 80,000 or so distinct CDR3 sequences, around 9% seen once. Germline CDR1 SEHNR, CDR2 FQNEAQ (reference sequence). Trimming left V 4 bases short and J 1 base short, with 20 bases between. CDR3 size: 19 residues. This clonotype has a handful of counts. Its specificity is unknown. Cells stained for CD3, CD4, CD8, CD45RA, CD27 and viability were sorted into four CD45RA/CD27 subsets.

This TCR was recovered from a human donor in good health. V usage is TRBV7-9 and J usage is TRBJ2-6, with D perhaps assigned TRBD1 or TRBD2 (5 bases each). Material for sequencing was naive CD8+ T cells from blood. CDR3 loop: CASSSSLGDGESGANVLTF. CDR3 bases: TGTGCCAGCAGCTCCTCTCTTGGGGACGGTGAATCTGGGGCCAACGTCCTGACTTTC. The full variable domain, completed using reference TRBV7-9 and TRBJ2-6, is DTGVSQNPRHKITKRGQNVTFRCDPISEHNRLYWYRQTLGQGPEFLTYFQNEAQLEKSRLLSDRFSAERPKGSFSTLEIQRTEQGDSAMYLCASSSSLGDGESGANVLTFGAGSRLTVL.